This T cell receptor (beta chain) derives from a study of post-analysis software for immune sequencing data. The wider study: Several disease courses (relapsing-remitting, secondary progressive and progressive-relapsing) of multiple sclerosis were included. Study findings and constraints: Compared against controls, patients with multiple sclerosis displayed significantly lower normalized Chao1 diversity. Samples sharing a preparation batch grouped tightly together when assessed by F measure.

This clonotype was observed a few times. The target antigen is unknown. The junction shows a germline mismatch at one end, possibly a read error. cDNA libraries for TCR beta contained unique molecular identifiers. With about 0.85 to 10 million T cells as the source, 400,000 to 550,000 cDNA molecules resulted. A single record per CDR3 protein comes from TCRdb applying MiXCR to the PCR reads. The sample holds hundreds of thousands of distinct CDR3 sequences, approximately 30% seen once. This TCR derives from a girl aged 10 to 17 with multiple sclerosis. The sequencing input was blood.

CDR3 region: CASSLGPPETQYF. CDR3 DNA sequence: TGTGCTAGCAGCTTAGGTCCCCCTGAGACCCAGTACTTC. This chain links TRBV7-7 with TRBJ2-5, with D hard to call. Germline lookup yields CDR1 SSHAT and CDR2 FNYEAQ (reference sequence). The CDR3 extends over 13 amino acids.